The present TCR beta chain was sequenced within a study of technical replicates of blood from a handful of donors. Germline values: CDR1 MNHNS, CDR2 SASEGT. This CDR3 region has 18 residues. Unmatched junction bases numbered 12, after V lost 4 bases and J lost 3 bases. The table came from immunoSEQ multiplex PCR; TCRdb's copy has only in-frame clones and leaves some out. The table includes 74,000 or so clones, 96% detected once. The chain links TRBV6-1 to TRBJ2-2; 9 bases are a match to TRBD1. The sequence derives from a human donor in good health. Sequencing was performed on T cells isolated from PBMCs. The CDR3 region is CASSAIFPGQGDTGELFF. CDR3 DNA: TGTGCCAGCAGTGCCATCTTTCCGGGACAGGGAGACACCGGGGAGCTGTTTTTT.